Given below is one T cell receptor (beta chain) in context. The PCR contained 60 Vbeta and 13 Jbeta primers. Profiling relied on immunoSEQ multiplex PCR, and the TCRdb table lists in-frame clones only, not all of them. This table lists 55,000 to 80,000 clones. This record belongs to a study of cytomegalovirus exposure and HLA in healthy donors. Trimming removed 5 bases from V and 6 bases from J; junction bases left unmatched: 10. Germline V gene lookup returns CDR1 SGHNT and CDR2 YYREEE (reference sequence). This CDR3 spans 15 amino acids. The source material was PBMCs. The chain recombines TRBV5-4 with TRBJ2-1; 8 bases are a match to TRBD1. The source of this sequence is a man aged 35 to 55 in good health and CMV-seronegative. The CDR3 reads CASSSGQGATNEQFF. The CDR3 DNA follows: TGTGCCAGCAGTTCCGGACAGGGCGCGACCAATGAGCAGTTCTTC.